Shown below are 11 T cell receptor beta chains from a single sample sequenced in a study of cytomegalovirus exposure and HLA in healthy donors. Amplification used 60 Vbeta primers and 13 Jbeta primers. Produced via immunoSEQ multiplex PCR; TCRdb's table is partial and in-frame only. This table has 200,000 to 250,000 clones, around 89% appearing once. The sequenced sample was PBMCs. The receptors were sampled from a woman aged 18 to 35 in good health and CMV-seronegative.

This clone was seen just once. V usage is TRBV7-2 and J usage is TRBJ1-6; D not resolved. Germline CDR1 is SGHTA and CDR2 is FQGNSA. The V and J ends lost 3 bases and 9 bases respectively, with 9 bases between them. There are 13 residues in the CDR3. This chain's CDR3 is CASSLDPGSPLHF. The DNA for the CDR3 is TGTGCCAGCAGCTTGGATCCGGGTTCACCCCTCCACTTT.

With respect to this clone: The junction does not match germline at one end; this may be a read error. The rearrangement joins TRBV7-9 to TRBJ2-7; 9 bases align to TRBD1. CDR3 size: 16 residues. Germline-derived CDR1 and CDR2 are SEHNR and FQNEAQ (reference sequence). The CDR3 sequence: CSSSSPGTGISYEQYF. In DNA, the CDR3 is TGTTCCAGCAGCTCTCCCGGGACAGGGATCTCCTACGAGCAGTACTTC.

The chain couples TRBV4-3 to TRBJ1-2, with 7 bases lining up with TRBD1. V gave up 3 bases and J gave up 6 bases; unmatched junction bases: 10. Germline CDR1 and CDR2: LGHNA and YSLEER. The CDR3 is 15 amino acids. The CDR3 DNA reads as TGCGCCAGCAGCCACCCCCCCGGGACAGTGGATGGCTACACCTTC. It is translated as CASSHPPGTVDGYTF.

The J gene is TRBJ2-7, the V gene TRBV6-1; no clear D gene. Per the germline V gene, CDR1 is MNHNS and CDR2 is SASEGT. The V end lost 4 bases, the J end lost 5 bases, and 6 bases lay between the germline ends. The CDR3 runs to 11 residues. For the CDR3, the DNA is TGTGCCAGCAGTGTTTTAGACGAGCAGTACTTC. Its protein is CASSVLDEQYF.

The chain has TRBV25-1 and TRBJ2-7; 10 nucleotides agree with TRBD2. The CDR3 is 13 amino acids. Per germline, CDR1 MGHDK and CDR2 SYGVNS. Trimming cost V 9 bases and J 2 bases; bases outside gene matches: 4. Here the CDR3 DNA reads TGTGCCAGTAGCGGGAGGCTCACCTACGAGCAGTACTTC. Its protein product is CASSGRLTYEQYF.

Concerning this clone: At the DNA level, this CDR3 is encoded by other sequences in the same sample as well. V gene TRBV6-4 combines with J gene TRBJ2-7; D perhaps matches TRBD2 (5 bases). Between the trimmed V and J ends, which lost 6 bases and 2 bases, there was a span of 11 bases. The length of the CDR3 is 13 residues. The germline V gene encodes CDR1 MRHNA and CDR2 SNTAGT. CDR3 amino acids: CASRLAITYEQYF. The CDR3 nucleotides are TGTGCCAGCAGGCTAGCCATAACCTACGAGCAGTACTTC.

The gene calls are TRBV2 and TRBJ1-5; D gene unclear. Germline V gene sequence: CDR1 SNHLY, CDR2 FYNNEI. The CDR3 runs to 15 residues. V shed 3 bases and J shed 0 bases, with 9 bases lying between them. Written as DNA, the CDR3 is TGTGCCAGCAGTGACAGAATTTATAGCAATCAGCCCCAGCATTTT. It is translated as CASSDRIYSNQPQHF.

The gene calls are TRBV6-4 and TRBJ2-3; 9 bases agree with TRBD2. Trimming at V came to 2 bases and at J to 2 bases, leaving 5 bases not matched to a gene. Germline loops: CDR1 MRHNA, CDR2 SNTAGT. This CDR3 region has 16 residues. The CDR3 sequence is CASSDKRGAFTDTQYF. CDR3 bases: TGTGCCAGCAGTGACAAGCGGGGGGCTTTCACAGATACGCAGTATTTT.

This clone was seen more than once but under ten times. This rearrangement joins TRBV5-1 to TRBJ2-7; possible D gene TRBD1, 6 bases. CDR1 and CDR2 from the germline V gene are SGHRS and YFSETQ. Between the trimmed V and J ends, which lost 2 bases and 3 bases, there was a span of 12 bases. The CDR3 sequence is 14 residues long. CDR3 region: CASSFVGRGYEQYF. In DNA, the CDR3 is TGCGCCAGCAGCTTTGTGGGCAGGGGCTACGAGCAGTACTTC.

This clone was observed a single time. This rearrangement joins TRBV4-2 to TRBJ2-7; D unresolved. Trimming took 1 base from V and 0 from J, leaving 10 bases between them. Germline-derived CDR1 and CDR2 are LGHNA and YNFKEQ. The CDR3 loop spans 15 amino acids. The DNA of the CDR3 is TGTGCCAGCAGCCAAGTTGGGCAGAACTCCTACGAGCAGTACTTC. Its translation: CASSQVGQNSYEQYF.

The genes are TRBV18 and TRBJ2-5; 7 bases are shared with TRBD2. V trimming: 0 bases; J trimming: 8 bases; junction bases outside the gene matches: 6. Germline V gives CDR1 KGHSH, CDR2 LQKENI. This CDR3 region has 14 residues. The CDR3 sequence is CASSPPGLPVTQYF. In nucleotides, the CDR3 is TGTGCCAGCTCACCACCGGGACTACCCGTTACCCAGTACTTC.